This T cell receptor beta chain was recorded in a study of cytotoxic CD8 clonotypes in ibrutinib-treated CLL. Overall study: Response was recorded as partial in around 25 patients and complete in 2; at median around 68 months, approximately 15 remained remitted and roughly 12 had progressed.

A 1 in 200,000 to 1 in 1 million T cell depth was the sequencing target. Generated by immunoSEQ multiplex PCR, the TCRdb table keeps only in-frame clones and is missing some. Counted here are about 43,000 clones, around 70% occurring once; the ten biggest clones make up about 13%. Germline V gene sequence: CDR1 SEHNR, CDR2 FQNEAQ (reference sequence). This CDR3 comprises 13 residues. V was cut by 4 bases and J by 4 bases, with 11 bases left in between. Here the sequenced sample was PBMCs, taken after 12 months of ibrutinib treatment. The V gene is TRBV7-9, the J gene TRBJ2-7; D is ambiguous. The sequence came from a human donor with chronic lymphocytic leukemia. The CDR3 coding sequence is TGTGCCAGCAGCTCAGGTCCTGGATACGAGCAGTACTTC. Its translation: CASSSGPGYEQYF.